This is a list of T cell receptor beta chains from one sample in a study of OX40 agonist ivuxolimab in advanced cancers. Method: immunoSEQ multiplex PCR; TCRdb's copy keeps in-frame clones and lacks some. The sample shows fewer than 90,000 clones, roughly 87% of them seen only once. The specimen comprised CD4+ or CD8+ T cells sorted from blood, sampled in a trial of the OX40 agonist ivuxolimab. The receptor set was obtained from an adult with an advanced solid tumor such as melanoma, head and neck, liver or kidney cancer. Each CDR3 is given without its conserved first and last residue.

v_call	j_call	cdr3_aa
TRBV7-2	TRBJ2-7	ASSLEGSSYEQY
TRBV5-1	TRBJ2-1	ASSLTQSSYNEQF
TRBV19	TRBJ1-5	ASRPQGDNQPQH
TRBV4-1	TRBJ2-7	ASSSMPGGGGDEQY
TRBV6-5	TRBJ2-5	ASSPGTMVRETQY
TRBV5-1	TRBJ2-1	ASLRWGDNEQF
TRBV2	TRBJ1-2	ASSAGRRSTNYGYT
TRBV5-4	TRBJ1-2	ASSPTGGGYGYT
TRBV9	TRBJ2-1	ASTLAGGNEQF
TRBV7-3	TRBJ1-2	ASSLTRESDYGYT